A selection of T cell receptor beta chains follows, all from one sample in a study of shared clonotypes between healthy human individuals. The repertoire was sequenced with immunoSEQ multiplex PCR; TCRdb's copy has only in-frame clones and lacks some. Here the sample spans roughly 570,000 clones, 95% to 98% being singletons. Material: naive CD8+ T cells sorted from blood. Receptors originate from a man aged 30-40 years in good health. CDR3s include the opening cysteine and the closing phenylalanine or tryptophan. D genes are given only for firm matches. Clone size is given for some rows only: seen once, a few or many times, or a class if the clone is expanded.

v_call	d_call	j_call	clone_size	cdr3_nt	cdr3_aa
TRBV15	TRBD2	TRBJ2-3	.	TGTGCCACCAGCACGGGCTCTAGCGGGACTACAGATACGCAGTATTTT	CATSTGSSGTTDTQYF
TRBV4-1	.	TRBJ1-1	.	TGCGCCAGCAGCCAAGATCAGGGGTATAATACTGAAGCTTTCTTT	CASSQDQGYNTEAFF
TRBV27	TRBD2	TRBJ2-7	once	TGTGCCAGCAGTTTATCTCCCTCGAGCGGGGCCGGCTCCTACGAGCAGTACTTC	CASSLSPSSGAGSYEQYF
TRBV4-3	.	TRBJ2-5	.	TGCGCCAGCAGCCAAGAGGGCCGGGACGGACTACAAGAGACCCAGTACTTC	CASSQEGRDGLQETQYF
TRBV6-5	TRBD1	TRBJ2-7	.	TGTGCCAGCAGTTACAAAGTACCGGGACAGGGGGGCGAGCAGTACTTC	CASSYKVPGQGGEQYF
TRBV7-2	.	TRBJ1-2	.	TGTGCCAGCGGCAACCGGGAACGGGGAGGCTATGGCTACACCTTC	CASGNRERGGYGYTF
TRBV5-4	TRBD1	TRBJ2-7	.	TGTGCCAGCAGCCCCGGGACAGGGACGGGCGAGCAGTACTTC	CASSPGTGTGEQYF
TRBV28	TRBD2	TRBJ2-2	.	TGTGCCAGCAGTTTCCCGGCTAGCGGGACCACCGGGGAGCTGTTTTTT	CASSFPASGTTGELFF
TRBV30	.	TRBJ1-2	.	TGTGCCTGGAGTGGCTTCGGTGTCCAGCTTACCTATGGCTACACCTTC	CAWSGFGVQLTYGYTF
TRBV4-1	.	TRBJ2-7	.	TGCGCCAGCAGCCAAGTTGGATACGAGCAGTACTTC	CASSQVGYEQYF
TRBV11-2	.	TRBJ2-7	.	TGTGCCAGCAGCTTACGATCGGCCAACATCGACGAGCAGTACTTC	CASSLRSANIDEQYF
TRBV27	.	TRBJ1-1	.	TGTGCCAGCAGTCAAGGGGGGGGATTTCTGAGGACTGAAGCTTTCTTT	CASSQGGGFLRTEAFF
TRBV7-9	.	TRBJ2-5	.	TGTGCCAGCAGCTTAGTGGTAGGACTACAAGAGACCCAGTACTTC	CASSLVVGLQETQYF
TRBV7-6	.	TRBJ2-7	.	TGTGCCAGCAGCTCTACCGACAGTCCCTACGAGCAGTACTTC	CASSSTDSPYEQYF
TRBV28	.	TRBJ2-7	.	TGTGCCAGCAGTTTGACAGGTCTGAGCTCCTACGAGCAGTACTTC	CASSLTGLSSYEQYF
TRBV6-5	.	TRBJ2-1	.	TGTGCCAGCAGTTCCGTTTTAGACGATTACAATGAGCAGTTCTTC	CASSSVLDDYNEQFF
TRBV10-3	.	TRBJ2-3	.	TGTGCCATCAGTCCGCCGGGTGCTGGCACAGATACGCAGTATTTT	CAISPPGAGTDTQYF
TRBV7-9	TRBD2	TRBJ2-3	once	TGTGCCAGCAGCCCACAAAGCGGGAGGGGGACAGATACGCAGTATTTT	CASSPQSGRGTDTQYF
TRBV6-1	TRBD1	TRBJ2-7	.	TGTGCCAGCAGCGCCGGGACAGGTAGCTCCTACGAGCAGTACTTC	CASSAGTGSSYEQYF
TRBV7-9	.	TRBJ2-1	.	TGTGCCAGCAGCTCCAACCTAAAGACACTAGGTGAGCAGTTCTTC	CASSSNLKTLGEQFF
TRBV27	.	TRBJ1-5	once	TGTGCCAGCAGACAGGGACTTGGGAATCAGCCCCAGCATTTT	CASRQGLGNQPQHF
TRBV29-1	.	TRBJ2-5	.	TGCAGCGTTGAAGATCGGGAGCCCGGCCAGTACTTC	CSVEDREPGQYF
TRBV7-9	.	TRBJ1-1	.	TGTGCCAGCTACACCACTGGGGGCTTCTTAGGTGAAGCTTTCTTT	CASYTTGGFLGEAFF
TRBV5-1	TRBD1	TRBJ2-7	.	TGCGCCAGCAGCGCTGGACAGGTCCGTGACGAGCAGTACTTC	CASSAGQVRDEQYF
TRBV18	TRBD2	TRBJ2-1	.	TGTGCCAGCTCGGGGGGACTAGCGGTGATCGATGAGCAGTTCTTC	CASSGGLAVIDEQFF
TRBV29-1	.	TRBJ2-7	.	TGCAGCGTTGACCCCGGGAACGACTCCTACGAGCAGTACTTC	CSVDPGNDSYEQYF
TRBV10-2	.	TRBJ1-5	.	TGCGCCAGCAGTGAGTCCCCTGGGAATAGCAATCAGCCCCAGCATTTT	CASSESPGNSNQPQHF
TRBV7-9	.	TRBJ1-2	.	TGTGCCAGCAGTCATAGCGCAGGACGGGACTATGGCTACACCTTC	CASSHSAGRDYGYTF
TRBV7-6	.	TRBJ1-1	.	TGTGCCAGCAGCTGGGAGGGGGCTGAAGCTTTCTTT	CASSWEGAEAFF
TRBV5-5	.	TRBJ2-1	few	TGTGCCAGCAGCTTGGCCAATGAGCAGTTCTTC	CASSLANEQFF
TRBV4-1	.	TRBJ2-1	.	TGCGCCAGCAGCCAAGATCAGGGGGGTTTATCCTACAATGAGCAGTTCTTC	CASSQDQGGLSYNEQFF
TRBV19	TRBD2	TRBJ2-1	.	TGTGCCAGTAGTACGACCGGGACTAGCGGGAACGCCTACAATGAGCAGTTCTTC	CASSTTGTSGNAYNEQFF
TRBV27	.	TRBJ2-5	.	TGTGCCAGCAGTTTACTCGGAATAGGGGAGACCCAGTACTTC	CASSLLGIGETQYF
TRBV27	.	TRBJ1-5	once	TGTGCCAGCAGTCCCGAACCGTCAAGCAATCAGCCCCAGCATTTT	CASSPEPSSNQPQHF
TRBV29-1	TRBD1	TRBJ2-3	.	TGCAGCGTTGAAGATCCATCGGGACAGTCTAGCACAGATACGCAGTATTTT	CSVEDPSGQSSTDTQYF
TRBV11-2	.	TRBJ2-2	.	TGTGCCAGCACCACGGGGCACCCGAACACCGGGGAGCTGTTTTTT	CASTTGHPNTGELFF
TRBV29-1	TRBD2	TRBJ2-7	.	TGCAGCGTTGCCCCGGACGGGAGGATCTACGAGCAGTACTTC	CSVAPDGRIYEQYF
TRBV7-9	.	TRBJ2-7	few	TGTGCCAGCAGCTACCTTAGCTCCGAGCAGTACTTC	CASSYLSSEQYF
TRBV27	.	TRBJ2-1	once	TGTGCCAGCAGTTTGGGACGGGGGCCCTACAATGAGCAGTTCTTC	CASSLGRGPYNEQFF
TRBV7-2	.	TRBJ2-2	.	TGTGCCAGCAGCTTTAGCCCCGGGGAGCTGTTTTTT	CASSFSPGELFF
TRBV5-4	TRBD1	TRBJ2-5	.	TGTGCCAGCAACACCCTCGGGACAGCTCAAGAGACCCAGTACTTC	CASNTLGTAQETQYF
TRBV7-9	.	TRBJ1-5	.	TGTGCCAGCAGCTCCGGGGAAAATCAGCCCCAGCATTTT	CASSSGENQPQHF
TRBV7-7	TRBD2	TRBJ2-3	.	TGTGCTAGCAGCTTAGGACTAGCGGGAGGCACAGATACGCAGTATTTT	CASSLGLAGGTDTQYF
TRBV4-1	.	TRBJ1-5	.	TGCGCCAGCAGCCCCGGACCGCACGGCAATCAGCCCCAGCATTTT	CASSPGPHGNQPQHF
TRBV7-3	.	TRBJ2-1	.	TGTGCCAGCAGCTCCCCGGCTAGCGACCCGTACAATGAGCAGTTCTTC	CASSSPASDPYNEQFF
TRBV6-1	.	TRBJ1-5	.	TGTGCCAGCAGTGAATATTTAGGGGGCAATCAGCCCCAGCATTTT	CASSEYLGGNQPQHF
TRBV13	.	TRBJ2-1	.	TGTGCCAGCAGCTTCGGTAGCGTGGGTGAGCAGTTCTTC	CASSFGSVGEQFF
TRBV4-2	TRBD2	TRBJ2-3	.	TGTGCCAGCAGCCAAGCCCCGGGACTAGCGGCCCAAGGGGCAGATACGCAGTATTTT	CASSQAPGLAAQGADTQYF
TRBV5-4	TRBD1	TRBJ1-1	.	TGTGCCAGCAGCGGGAGGACAGGGTGGGGAATAATGAACACTGAAGCTTTCTTT	CASSGRTGWGIMNTEAFF
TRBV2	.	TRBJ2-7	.	TGTGCCAGCAGTGAAAGCTTGGACGCGACCTACGAGCAGTACTTC	CASSESLDATYEQYF
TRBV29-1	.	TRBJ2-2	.	TGCAGCGTTTGGACTCCCGCGAACACCGGGGAGCTGTTTTTT	CSVWTPANTGELFF